This T cell receptor beta chain stems from a study of cytomegalovirus exposure and HLA in healthy donors. CDR1 SGHTS and CDR2 YDEGEE come from the germline V gene. The CDR3 has 15 amino acids. Trimming at V came to 4 bases and at J to 3 bases, leaving 7 bases not matched to a gene. The PCR ran on 60 Vbeta and 13 Jbeta primers. Sequenced by immunoSEQ multiplex PCR; TCRdb stores in-frame clones only, minus some. The top ten hold roughly 1.2% of the sample, which has 100,000 to 120,000 clones, over 60% seen once. The chain joins TRBV5-8 to TRBJ2-3, with 8 bases fitting TRBD1. The sample taken for sequencing was PBMCs. The receptor comes from a woman aged 25-40 years in good health and CMV-seronegative. CDR3 in amino acids: CASSQRTGTTDTQYF. The CDR3 nucleotides are TGTGCCAGCAGCCAGAGGACAGGGACGACAGATACGCAGTATTTT.